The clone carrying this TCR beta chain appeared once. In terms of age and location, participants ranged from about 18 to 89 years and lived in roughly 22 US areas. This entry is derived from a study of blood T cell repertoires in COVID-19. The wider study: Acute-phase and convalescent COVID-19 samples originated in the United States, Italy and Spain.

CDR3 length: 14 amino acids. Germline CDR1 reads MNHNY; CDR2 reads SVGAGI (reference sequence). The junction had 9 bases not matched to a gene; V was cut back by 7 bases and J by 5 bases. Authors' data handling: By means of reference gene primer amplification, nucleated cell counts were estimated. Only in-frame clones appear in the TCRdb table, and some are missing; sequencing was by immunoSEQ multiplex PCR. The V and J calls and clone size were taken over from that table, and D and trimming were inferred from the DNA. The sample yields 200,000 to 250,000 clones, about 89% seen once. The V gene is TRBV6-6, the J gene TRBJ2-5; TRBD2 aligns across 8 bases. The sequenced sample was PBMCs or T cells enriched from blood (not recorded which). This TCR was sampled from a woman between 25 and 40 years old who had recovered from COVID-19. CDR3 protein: CASNWGGRLETQYF. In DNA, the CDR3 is TGTGCCAGCAACTGGGGCGGGAGGTTGGAGACCCAGTACTTC.